These 6 T cell receptor beta chains were sequenced from one sample in a study of T cell responses to AZD1222 COVID-19 vaccine. The repertoire was sequenced with immunoSEQ multiplex PCR; TCRdb's copy has only in-frame clones and lacks some. Seen here are more than 50,000 clones, about four fifths observed once, and the top ten hold approximately 23%. This material consisted of peripheral blood, taken on day 0 of MenACWY control vaccination. These receptors all come from an adult in good health.

The chain is built from TRBV2 and TRBJ1-5, with D perhaps matching TRBD1 (5 bases). Trimming pared 7 bases from V and 6 bases from J, leaving 16 bases between. The CDR3 length is 14 residues. Germline CDR1 and CDR2: SNHLY and FYNNEI. CDR3: CASTTLLGGQPQHF. DNA for the CDR3: TGTGCCAGCACCACCCTATTGGGGGGTCAGCCCCAGCATTTT.

V and J are TRBV7-2 and TRBJ2-5, with D perhaps given as TRBD1 or TRBD2 (7 bases each). Germline V gene lookup returns CDR1 SGHTA and CDR2 FQGNSA. The V gene lost 5 bases and the J gene lost 5 bases, with 18 bases spanning the gap. The CDR3 totals 15 residues. In DNA form, the CDR3 reads TGTGCCAGCAGCGGCCAGGGGGGGGGTATGGAGACCCAGTACTTC. This sequence encodes CASSGQGGGMETQYF.

V gene TRBV28 combines with J gene TRBJ2-1; 7 positions agree with TRBD1. Trimming cost V 6 bases and J 0 bases; bases outside gene matches: 2. The CDR3 contains 14 residues. Germline assignment: CDR1 MDHEN and CDR2 SYDVKM. The CDR3 is CASSRDSSYNEQFF. The CDR3 region has the DNA TGTGCCAGCAGCCGGGACAGCTCCTACAATGAGCAGTTCTTC.

V gene TRBV7-2 combines with J gene TRBJ2-1, with unresolved D. The germline gives CDR1 SGHTA, CDR2 FQGNSA. With 1 base removed from V and 8 bases from J, the gap between germline ends came to 6 bases. The CDR3 covers 12 residues. The CDR3 nucleotides read TGTGCCAGCAGCTTAGACGGGTATGAGCAGTTCTTC. Residues: CASSLDGYEQFF.

The chain has TRBV6-6 and TRBJ2-5; perhaps D is TRBD1 or TRBD2 (5 bases each). V was trimmed by 5 bases and J by 4 bases, leaving 20 bases between them. CDR1 is MNHNY and CDR2 is SVGAGI in the germline V gene (reference sequence). This CDR3 is built from 16 residues. CDR3 DNA: TGTGCCAGCAGTCCCGGGACCCCGACCTTTCGAGAGACCCAGTACTTC. Its protein product is CASSPGTPTFRETQYF.

CDR3 sequence: CASSGGGGYEQFF. The CDR3 DNA reads as TGTGCCAGCAGTGGGGGGGGCGGATATGAGCAGTTCTTC. V and J are TRBV2 and TRBJ2-1; D may be TRBD2 (7 bases). Trimming removed 4 bases at V and 8 bases at J, with 12 bases between. The CDR3 is made up of 13 amino acids. Looked up from germline, CDR1 is SNHLY and CDR2 is FYNNEI.